Presented here are 20 T cell receptor beta chains from one specimen sequenced in a study of CD8+ T cells in alopecia areata. Treatment described: oral pan-JAK inhibitor, 5-10 mg twice daily. Extracted from the samples, RNA was reverse transcribed into cDNA to serve as the sequencing template. Repertoires were generated with immunoSEQ multiplex PCR, while TCRdb's copy carries only in-frame clones and drops some. The data show some 120,000 clones, over 55% seen once. Sequenced here: CD4+ T cells sorted from blood, sampled at week 4, from a patient treated with tofacitinib. These receptors were taken from a human donor with alopecia areata.

The chain uses TRBV5-4 and TRBJ2-5, with D tentatively TRBD2 (6 bases). Trimming took 5 bases from V and 0 from J, leaving 8 bases between them. The germline V gene has CDR1 SGHNT and CDR2 YYREEE (reference sequence). The CDR3 sequence is 13 residues long. The CDR3 sequence is CASSWGDQETQYF. In nucleotides, the CDR3 is TGTGCCAGCAGTTGGGGGGACCAAGAGACCCAGTACTTC.

The chain joins TRBV5-1 to TRBJ2-1; D unresolved. The CDR3 sequence is 15 residues long. Germline loops: CDR1 SGHRS, CDR2 YFSETQ. V was clipped by 0 bases and J by 8 bases, with 15 bases between them. This CDR3 reads CASSLATLGPDEQFF. The CDR3 region has the DNA TGCGCCAGCAGCTTGGCCACGCTTGGACCCGATGAGCAGTTCTTC.

The V and J genes are TRBV4-1 and TRBJ1-5; TRBD1 is a possible D gene (5 bases). Per germline, CDR1 MGHRA and CDR2 YSYEKL. The CDR3 runs to 14 residues. Trimming cost V 3 bases and J 5 bases, with 11 bases left between them. The CDR3, as DNA: TGCGCCAGCAGCCACGGGGCGGTTTATCAGCCCCAGCATTTT. Its translation is CASSHGAVYQPQHF.

The J gene is TRBJ1-2, the V gene TRBV29-1; TRBD1 agrees at 7 bases. There are 11 residues in the CDR3. With V trimmed by 7 bases and J by 8 bases, 7 bases remained unmatched. The germline V gene encodes CDR1 SQVTM and CDR2 ANQGSEA. CDR3 loop: CSADRAGGYTF. In DNA, the CDR3 is TGCAGCGCTGACAGGGCGGGAGGCTACACCTTC.

This clone was observed a few times. The chain employs TRBV7-3 and TRBJ2-1; a possible D gene is TRBD2 (6 bases). The CDR3 consists of 16 residues. Looked up from germline, CDR1 is SGHTA and CDR2 is FQGTGA. V gave up 5 bases and J gave up 0 bases, with 14 bases separating them. CDR3 residues: CASSPYSGSSYNEQFF. CDR3 DNA: TGTGCCAGCAGCCCATATAGCGGATCCTCCTACAATGAGCAGTTCTTC.

The chain couples TRBV15 to TRBJ1-2; 8 bases line up with TRBD1. CDR1 is LNHNV, CDR2 YYDKDF, per germline (reference sequence). V trimming: 2 bases; J trimming: 7 bases; junction bases outside the gene matches: 9. This CDR3 spans 15 amino acids. The CDR3 sequence: CATSRTRQGTFGYTF. The DNA for the CDR3 is TGTGCCACCAGCAGAACAAGACAGGGGACCTTTGGCTACACCTTC.

This clone appeared a few times. The CDR3 sequence: CASSPSGGNGANVLTF. CDR3 coding DNA: TGTGCCAGCAGCCCATCGGGGGGCAATGGGGCCAACGTCCTGACTTTC. The V call is TRBV9, the J call TRBJ2-6; possible D gene TRBD2, 7 bases. Germline V lookup: CDR1 SGDLS, CDR2 YYNGEE. With 4 bases removed from V and 3 bases from J, the gap between germline ends came to 14 bases. This CDR3 comprises 16 residues.

This clone was detected many times. The CDR3 DNA reads TGTGCCAGTACCTTCGGGAGCTATGGCTACACCTTC. It encodes CASTFGSYGYTF. V and J are TRBV19 and TRBJ1-2; D gene uncertain. Trimming stripped 7 bases from V and 4 bases from J, with 10 bases between. The CDR3 is 12 residues long. Germline assignment: CDR1 LNHDA and CDR2 SQIVND (reference sequence).

The chain has TRBV7-9 and TRBJ2-2; D may be TRBD2 (5 bases). The germline V gene has CDR1 SEHNR and CDR2 FQNEAQ (reference sequence). CDR3 length: 17 residues. V was clipped by 5 bases and J by 3 bases, with 19 bases between them. The CDR3 sequence is CASSPGIGVRDTGELFF. For the CDR3, the DNA is TGTGCCAGCAGCCCGGGAATCGGGGTTAGGGACACCGGGGAGCTGTTTTTT.

The V gene is TRBV6-1, the J gene TRBJ2-3, with no clear D. The CDR3 is 13 amino acids. V was cut by 6 bases and J by 4 bases, with 11 bases left in between. CDR1 is MNHNS, CDR2 SASEGT, per germline. CDR3 amino acids: CASRFYVADTQYF. In DNA form, the CDR3 reads TGTGCCAGCAGATTTTACGTGGCAGATACGCAGTATTTT.

The chain employs TRBV23-1 and TRBJ2-6, with D possibly being TRBD1 or TRBD2 (5 bases each). TRBV23-1 is filed as an ORF, its function uncertain. V was pared by 3 bases and J by 0 bases, with 12 bases between. This CDR3 contains 17 residues. CDR3 bases: TGCGCCAGCAGTCATCAGGGACCGAGCTCTGGGGCCAACGTCCTGACTTTC. Its protein is CASSHQGPSSGANVLTF.

This clone was seen only a few times. CDR3 region: CSVGRTSNQPQHF. CDR3 DNA sequence: TGCAGCGTGGGACGGACTAGCAATCAGCCCCAGCATTTT. The V and J genes are TRBV29-1 and TRBJ1-5; a possible D gene is TRBD1 (5 bases). The CDR3 length is 13 residues. Germline loops: CDR1 SQVTM, CDR2 ANQGSEA. Trimming removed 6 bases at V and 0 bases at J, with 9 bases between.

The V and J genes are TRBV30 and TRBJ2-4; 10 nucleotides match TRBD2. CDR1 is GTSNPN, CDR2 SVGIG, per germline (reference sequence). Losses at the gene ends were 0 bases for V and 7 bases for J; bases not matched to a gene: 3. The CDR3 contains 14 residues. CDR3 sequence: CAWSVGTSANIQYF. CDR3 in DNA: TGTGCCTGGAGTGTTGGGACTAGCGCGAACATTCAGTACTTC.

The CDR3 reads CSAAREVEGTEAFF. In DNA form, the CDR3 reads TGCAGCGCTGCCAGGGAGGTAGAAGGCACTGAAGCTTTCTTT. V and J are TRBV29-1 and TRBJ1-1; TRBD1 is a possible D gene (5 bases). This CDR3 has 14 residues. The germline V gene has CDR1 SQVTM and CDR2 ANQGSEA. Trimming removed 7 bases from V and 4 bases from J, with 19 bases in between. The complete variable domain, with remaining parts taken from reference TRBV29-1 and TRBJ1-1, reads SAVISQKPSRDICQRGTSLTIQCQVDSQVTMMFWYRQQPGQSLTLIATANQGSEATYESGFVIDKFPISRPNLTFSTLTVSNMSPEDSSIYLCSAAREVEGTEAFFGQGTRLTVV.

This clone appeared a few times. The gene calls are TRBV27 and TRBJ2-6; 10 bases are a match to TRBD1. Germline V lookup: CDR1 MNHEY, CDR2 SMNVEV (reference sequence). The CDR3 extends over 17 amino acids. Trimming removed 4 bases from V and 2 bases from J; junction bases left unmatched: 5. The CDR3 DNA reads TGTGCCAGCAGTTCAAAGACAGGGGGCACTGGGGCCAACGTCCTGACTTTC. Protein sequence: CASSSKTGGTGANVLTF. The full variable domain, completed using reference TRBV27 and TRBJ2-6, is EAQVTQNPRYLITVTGKKLTVTCSQNMNHEYMSWYRQDPGLGLRQIYYSMNVEVTDKGDVPEGYKVSRKEKRNFPLILESPSPNQTSLYFCASSSKTGGTGANVLTFGAGSRLTVL.

In nucleotides, the CDR3 is TGTGCCAGCAGTCACCGGGACCTATATGGCTACACCTTC. It is translated as CASSHRDLYGYTF. This chain links TRBV6-6 with TRBJ1-2, with D possibly being TRBD1 (5 bases). Trimming shortened V by 5 bases and J by 5 bases, and 12 bases separated the two germline ends. The CDR3 covers 13 residues. Germline loops: CDR1 MNHNY, CDR2 SVGAGI (reference sequence).

This clone showed up just a few times. The rearrangement uses TRBV23-1 and TRBJ1-1, with 12 bases matching TRBD1. TRBV23-1 is an ORF, with its function uncertain. The CDR3 loop spans 19 amino acids. Germline trimming cut 6 bases from V and 5 bases from J; bases unmatched to any gene: 19. The CDR3 DNA follows: TGCGCCAGCAGCAAAGTGGGAGCCGGGACAGGGGGCGCGAGGACTGAAGCTTTCTTT. It encodes CASSKVGAGTGGARTEAFF.

The chain uses TRBV2 and TRBJ2-7, with 7 bases lining up with TRBD2. The CDR3 totals 12 residues. The germline V gene encodes CDR1 SNHLY and CDR2 FYNNEI. With 8 bases clipped from V and 2 bases from J, the junction kept 3 bases outside the gene matches. CDR3 DNA sequence: TGTGCCAGCGGCGGACTAGCCTACGAGCAGTACTTC. Translation gives CASGGLAYEQYF.

The chain has TRBV2 and TRBJ1-1, with D possibly TRBD1 on 5 matching bases. Trimming stripped 3 bases from V and 1 base from J, with 6 bases between. CDR1 and CDR2 (germline): SNHLY, FYNNEI. The CDR3 is made up of 13 amino acids. The CDR3 region is CASSDQGNTEAFF. Written as DNA, the CDR3 is TGTGCCAGCAGTGATCAGGGGAACACTGAAGCTTTCTTT. Filled out from reference TRBV2 and TRBJ1-1, the complete variable domain reads EPEVTQTPSHQVTQMGQEVILRCVPISNHLYFYWYRQILGQKVEFLVSFYNNEISEKSEIFDDQFSVERPDGSNFTLKIRSTKLEDSAMYFCASSDQGNTEAFFGQGTRLTVV.

This chain joins TRBV10-3 and TRBJ2-7, with D tentatively TRBD2 (6 bases). Germline V gene lookup returns CDR1 ENHRY and CDR2 SYGVKD. The CDR3 is 13 residues long. The germline V and J ends were trimmed by 6 bases and 1 base, with 10 bases remaining between them. CDR3 amino acids: CAISQGGSYEQYF. As DNA, the CDR3 is TGTGCCATCAGCCAAGGAGGGTCCTACGAGCAGTACTTC.